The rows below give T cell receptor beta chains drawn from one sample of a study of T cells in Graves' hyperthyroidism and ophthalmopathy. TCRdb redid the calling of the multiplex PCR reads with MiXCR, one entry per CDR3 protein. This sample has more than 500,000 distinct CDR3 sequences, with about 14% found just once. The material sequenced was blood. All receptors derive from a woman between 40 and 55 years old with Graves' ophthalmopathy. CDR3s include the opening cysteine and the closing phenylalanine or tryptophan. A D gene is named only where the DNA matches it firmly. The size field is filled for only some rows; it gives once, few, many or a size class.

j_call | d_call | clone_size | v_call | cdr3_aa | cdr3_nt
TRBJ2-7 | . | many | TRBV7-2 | CASSRTRGAYEQYF | TGTGCCAGCAGTCGGACTAGGGGGGCGTACGAGCAGTACTTC
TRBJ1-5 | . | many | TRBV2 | CASSGPRGSNQPQHF | TGTGCCAGCAGTGGTCCCCGGGGATCCAATCAGCCCCAGCATTTT
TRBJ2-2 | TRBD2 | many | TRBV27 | CASRLAGTGELFF | TGTGCCAGTAGACTAGCGGGCACCGGGGAGCTGTTTTTT
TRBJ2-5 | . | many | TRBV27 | CASSLSPGHKETQYF | TGTGCCAGCAGTTTATCCCCGGGACATAAAGAGACCCAGTACTTC
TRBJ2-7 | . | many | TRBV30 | CAWSRDGYEQYF | TGTGCCTGGAGTAGGGACGGCTACGAGCAGTACTTC
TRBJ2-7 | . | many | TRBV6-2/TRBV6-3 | CASSYGQTSNEQYF | TGTGCCAGCAGTTACGGCCAGACCTCAAACGAGCAGTACTTC
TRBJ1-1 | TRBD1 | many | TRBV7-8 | CASSLAGQQGAGEAFF | TGTGCCAGCAGCTTAGCGGGACAACAGGGGGCCGGTGAAGCTTTCTTT
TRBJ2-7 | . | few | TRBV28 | CARDGTSYTYEQYF | TGTGCCAGAGATGGGACCTCATACACCTACGAGCAGTACTTC
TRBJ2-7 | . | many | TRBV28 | CASSFISRAYEQYF | TGTGCCAGCAGTTTTATCAGTAGGGCCTACGAGCAGTACTTC
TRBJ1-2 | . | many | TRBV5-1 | CASSFYGVYGYTF | TGCGCCAGCAGCTTTTACGGGGTCTATGGCTACACCTTC
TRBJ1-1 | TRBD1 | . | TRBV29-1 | CSVEPDRAGGAFF | TGCAGCGTTGAACCGGACAGGGCTGGCGGAGCTTTCTTT
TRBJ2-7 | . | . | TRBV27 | CASSSHTSEVEQYF | TGTGCCAGCAGTTCGCACACGAGCGAGGTCGAGCAGTACTTC
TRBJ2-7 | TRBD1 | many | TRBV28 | CASSLLRGLHEQYF | TGTGCCAGCAGTTTATTAAGGGGGCTCCACGAGCAGTACTTC
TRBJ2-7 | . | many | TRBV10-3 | CAISESTDYEQYF | TGTGCCATCAGTGAGTCAACAGACTACGAGCAGTACTTC
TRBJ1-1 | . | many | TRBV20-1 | CSANGRGGMNTEAFF | TGCAGTGCTAACGGGAGGGGCGGCATGAACACTGAAGCTTTCTTT
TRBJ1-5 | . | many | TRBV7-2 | CASSYRQAGNQPQHF | TGTGCCAGCAGCTACCGGCAGGCGGGAAATCAGCCCCAGCATTTT
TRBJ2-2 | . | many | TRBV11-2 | CASTRRTDPDTGELFF | TGTGCCAGCACCCGACGTACAGACCCGGACACCGGGGAGCTGTTTTTT
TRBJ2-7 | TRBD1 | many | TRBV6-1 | CASRPGQGNYEQYF | TGTGCCAGCAGACCCGGACAGGGGAATTACGAGCAGTACTTC
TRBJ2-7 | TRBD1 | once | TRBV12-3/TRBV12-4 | CASAQTGGIYEQYF | TGTGCCAGCGCCCAGACAGGGGGCATCTACGAGCAGTACTTC
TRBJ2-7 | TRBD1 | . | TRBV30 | CAWSGDREYEQYF | TGTGCCTGGAGTGGTGACAGGGAATACGAGCAGTACTTC
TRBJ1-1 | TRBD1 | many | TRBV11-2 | CASSPPWTGGNTEAFF | TGTGCCAGCAGCCCGCCTTGGACAGGGGGGAACACTGAAGCTTTCTTT
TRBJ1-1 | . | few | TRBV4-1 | CASSPGGRVNTEAFF | TGCGCCAGCAGTCCTGGGGGACGGGTGAACACTGAAGCTTTCTTT
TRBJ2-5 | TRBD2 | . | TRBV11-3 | CASSPPLGLAGVETQYF | TGTGCCAGCAGCCCACCCCTGGGACTAGCGGGAGTTGAGACCCAGTACTTC
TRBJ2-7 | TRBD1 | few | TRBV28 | CASSLLGTGVYEQYF | TGTGCCAGCAGTTTACTGGGGACAGGGGTATACGAGCAGTACTTC
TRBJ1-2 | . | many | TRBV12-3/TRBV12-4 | CASSFGGIRSYTF | TGTGCCAGCAGTTTCGGGGGGATTAGGAGCTACACCTTC
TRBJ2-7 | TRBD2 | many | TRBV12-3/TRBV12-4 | CASSLNLASGRYEQYF | TGTGCCAGCAGTTTAAATCTGGCTAGCGGGAGGTACGAGCAGTACTTC
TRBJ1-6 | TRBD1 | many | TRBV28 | CASRGTGGFYNSPLHF | TGTGCCAGCAGAGGGACAGGGGGCTTCTATAATTCACCCCTCCACTTT
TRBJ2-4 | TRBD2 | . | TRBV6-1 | CASSEIEWTSGSISKSIQYF | TGTGCCAGCAGTGAAATTGAGTGGACTAGCGGGAGTATATCCAAAAGCATTCAGTACTTC
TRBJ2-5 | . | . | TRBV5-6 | CASTLADRYQETQYF | TGTGCCAGCACCTTAGCGGACAGGTACCAAGAGACCCAGTACTTC
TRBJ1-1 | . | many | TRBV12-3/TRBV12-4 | CASSFRSLNTEAFF | TGTGCCAGCAGTTTTCGAAGCCTGAACACTGAAGCTTTCTTT
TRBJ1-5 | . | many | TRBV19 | CASSISGAQPQHF | TGTGCCAGTAGTATATCAGGAGCTCAGCCCCAGCATTTT
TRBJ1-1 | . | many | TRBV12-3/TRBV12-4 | CASSYREEAFF | TGTGCCAGCAGTTATCGGGAGGAAGCTTTCTTT
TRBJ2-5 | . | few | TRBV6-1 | CASRPLNLRETQYF | TGTGCCAGCCGCCCCCTGAACCTCCGCGAGACCCAGTACTTC
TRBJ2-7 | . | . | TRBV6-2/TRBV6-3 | CASSTSVEQYF | TGTGCCAGCAGCACGAGCGTCGAGCAGTACTTC
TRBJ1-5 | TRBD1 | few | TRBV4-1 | CASSRTGEPQHF | TGCGCCAGCAGCCGGACAGGGGAGCCCCAGCATTTT
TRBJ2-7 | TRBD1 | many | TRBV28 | CASSATGTGDGYEQYF | TGTGCCAGCAGTGCCACCGGGACAGGGGATGGTTACGAGCAGTACTTC
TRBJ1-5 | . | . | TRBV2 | CASSAGVNSNQPQHF | TGTGCCAGCAGTGCGGGGGTTAATAGCAATCAGCCCCAGCATTTT
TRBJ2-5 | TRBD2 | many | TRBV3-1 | CASRRLAELQETQYF | TGTGCCAGCAGGCGGCTAGCGGAGCTCCAAGAGACCCAGTACTTC
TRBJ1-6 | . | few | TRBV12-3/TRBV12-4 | CASTLGQGNSPLHF | TGTGCCAGCACCTTGGGCCAGGGGAATTCACCCCTCCACTTT
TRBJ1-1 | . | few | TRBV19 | CASSIDRWGGALAFF | TGTGCCAGTAGTATAGATCGCTGGGGGGGGGCGCTGGCTTTCTTT
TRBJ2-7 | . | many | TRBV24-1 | CATSGRGSYEQYF | TGTGCCACCAGTGGAAGGGGCAGCTACGAGCAGTACTTC
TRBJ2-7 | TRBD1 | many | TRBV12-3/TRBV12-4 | CASRVQGAGEQYF | TGTGCCAGCAGGGTACAGGGGGCGGGCGAGCAGTACTTC
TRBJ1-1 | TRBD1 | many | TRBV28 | CASSLPGGLTEAFF | TGTGCCAGCAGCCTACCAGGGGGGCTCACTGAAGCTTTCTTT
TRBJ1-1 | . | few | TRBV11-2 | CASTPTPNTEAFF | TGTGCCAGCACCCCGACCCCGAACACTGAAGCTTTCTTT
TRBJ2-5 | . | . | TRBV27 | CASSHFLYQETQYF | TGTGCCAGCAGTCATTTTTTGTACCAAGAGACCCAGTACTTC
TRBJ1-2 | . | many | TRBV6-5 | CASSYGSGANYGYTF | TGTGCCAGCAGTTACGGGTCAGGGGCCAACTATGGCTACACCTTC